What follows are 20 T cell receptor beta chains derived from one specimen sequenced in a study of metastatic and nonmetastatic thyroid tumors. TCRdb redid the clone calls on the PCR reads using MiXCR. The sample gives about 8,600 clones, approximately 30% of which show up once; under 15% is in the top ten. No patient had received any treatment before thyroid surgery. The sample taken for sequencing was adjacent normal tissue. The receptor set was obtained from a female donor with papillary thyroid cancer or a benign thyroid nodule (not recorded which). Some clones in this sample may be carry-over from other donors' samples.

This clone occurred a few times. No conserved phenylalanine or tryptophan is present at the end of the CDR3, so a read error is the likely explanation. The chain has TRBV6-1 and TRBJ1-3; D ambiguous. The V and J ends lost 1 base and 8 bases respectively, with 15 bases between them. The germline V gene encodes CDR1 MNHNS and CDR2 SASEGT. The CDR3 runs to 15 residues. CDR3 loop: CASSEGPSSVDTIYL. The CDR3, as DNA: TGTGCCAGCAGTGAAGGGCCCAGCTCTGTAGACACCATATATCTT.

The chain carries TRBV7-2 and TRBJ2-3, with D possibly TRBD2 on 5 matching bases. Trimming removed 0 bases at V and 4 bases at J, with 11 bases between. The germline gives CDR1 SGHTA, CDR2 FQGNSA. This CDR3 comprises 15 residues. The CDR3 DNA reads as TGTGCCAGCAGCTTAGCAGGAGCGGCAGCAGATACGCAGTATTTT. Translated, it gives CASSLAGAAADTQYF.

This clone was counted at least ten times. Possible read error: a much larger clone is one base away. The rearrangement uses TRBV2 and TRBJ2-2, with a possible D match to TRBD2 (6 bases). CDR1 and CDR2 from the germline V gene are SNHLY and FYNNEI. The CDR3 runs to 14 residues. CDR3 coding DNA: TGTGCCAGCAGTGCGACTAGAAACACCGGGGAGCTGCTTTTT. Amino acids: CASSATRNTGELLF.

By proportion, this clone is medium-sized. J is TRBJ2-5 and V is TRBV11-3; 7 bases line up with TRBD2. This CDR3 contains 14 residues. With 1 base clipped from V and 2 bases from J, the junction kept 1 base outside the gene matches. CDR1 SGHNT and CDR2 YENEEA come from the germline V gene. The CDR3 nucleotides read TGTGCCAGCAGCTTAGTGGGAGGGCAAGAGACCCAGTACTTC. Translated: CASSLVGGQETQYF.

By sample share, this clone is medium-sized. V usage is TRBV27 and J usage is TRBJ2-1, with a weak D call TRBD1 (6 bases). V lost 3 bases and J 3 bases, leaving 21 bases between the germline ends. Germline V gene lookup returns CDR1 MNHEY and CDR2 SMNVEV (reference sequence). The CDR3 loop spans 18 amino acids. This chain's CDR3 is CASSFFGLKGDLYNEQFF. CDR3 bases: TGTGCCAGCAGTTTTTTTGGCCTCAAGGGGGATCTCTACAATGAGCAGTTCTTC.

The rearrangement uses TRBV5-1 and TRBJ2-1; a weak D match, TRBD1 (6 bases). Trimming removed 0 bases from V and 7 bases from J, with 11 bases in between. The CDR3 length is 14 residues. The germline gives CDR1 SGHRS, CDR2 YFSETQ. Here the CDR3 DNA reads TGCGCCAGCAGCTTGGCCGTTCAGGGGAATGAGCAGTTCTTC. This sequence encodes CASSLAVQGNEQFF. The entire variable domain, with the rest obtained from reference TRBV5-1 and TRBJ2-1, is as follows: KAGVTQTPRYLIKTRGQQVTLSCSPISGHRSVSWYQQTPGQGLQFLFEYFSETQRNKGNFPGRFSGRQFSNSRSEMNVSTLELGDSALYLCASSLAVQGNEQFFGPGTRLTVL.

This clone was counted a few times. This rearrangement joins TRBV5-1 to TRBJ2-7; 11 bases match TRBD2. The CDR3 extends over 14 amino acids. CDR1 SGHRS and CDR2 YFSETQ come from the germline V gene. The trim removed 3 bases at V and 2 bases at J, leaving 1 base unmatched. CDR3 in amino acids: CASSSTSGTYEQYF. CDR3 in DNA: TGCGCCAGCAGCTCGACTAGCGGGACCTACGAGCAGTACTTC.

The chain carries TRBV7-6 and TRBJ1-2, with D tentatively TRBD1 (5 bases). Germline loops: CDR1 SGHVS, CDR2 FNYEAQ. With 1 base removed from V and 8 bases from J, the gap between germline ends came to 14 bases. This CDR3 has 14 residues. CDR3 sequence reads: CASSLDPGGSGYTF. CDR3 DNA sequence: TGTGCCAGCAGCTTAGATCCGGGGGGGTCGGGCTACACCTTC.

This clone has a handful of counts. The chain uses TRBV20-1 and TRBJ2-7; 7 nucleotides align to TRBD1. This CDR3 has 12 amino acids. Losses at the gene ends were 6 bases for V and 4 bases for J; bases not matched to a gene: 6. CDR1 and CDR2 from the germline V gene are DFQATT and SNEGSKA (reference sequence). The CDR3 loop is CSARDRRYEQYF. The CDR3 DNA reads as TGCAGTGCCAGGGACAGACGTTACGAGCAGTACTTC.

The CDR3 sequence: CAGGGQGEQYF. The CDR3 DNA is TGTGCCGGGGGGGGGCAGGGCGAGCAGTACTTC. This sequence joins TRBV6-2 or TRBV6-3 and TRBJ2-7; TRBD2 might be the D (7 bases). Germline lookup yields CDR1 MNHEY and CDR2 SVGEGT. The CDR3 consists of 11 residues. Trimming removed 11 bases from V and 6 bases from J, with 14 bases in between.

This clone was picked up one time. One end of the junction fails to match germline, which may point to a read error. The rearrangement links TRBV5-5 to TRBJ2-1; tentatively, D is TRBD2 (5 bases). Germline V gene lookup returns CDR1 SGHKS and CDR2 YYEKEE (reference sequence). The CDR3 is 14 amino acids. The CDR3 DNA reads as TGTGTCAGCAGCTTTGGAGAGGGCGGGAATGAGCAGTTCTTC. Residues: CVSSFGEGGNEQFF.

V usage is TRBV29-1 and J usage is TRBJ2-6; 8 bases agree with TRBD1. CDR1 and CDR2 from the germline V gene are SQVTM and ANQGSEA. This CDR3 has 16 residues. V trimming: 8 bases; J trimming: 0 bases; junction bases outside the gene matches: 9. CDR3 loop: CSWIRQGTSGANVLTF. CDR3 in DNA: TGCAGCTGGATAAGACAGGGGACCTCTGGGGCCAACGTCCTGACTTTC.

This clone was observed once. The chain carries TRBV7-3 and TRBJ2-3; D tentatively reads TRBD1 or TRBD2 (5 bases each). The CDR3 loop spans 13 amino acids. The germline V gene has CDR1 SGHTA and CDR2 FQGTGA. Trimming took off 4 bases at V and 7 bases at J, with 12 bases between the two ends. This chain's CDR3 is CASSSGTDNTQYF. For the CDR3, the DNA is TGTGCCAGCAGCTCCGGGACGGACAATACGCAGTATTTT.

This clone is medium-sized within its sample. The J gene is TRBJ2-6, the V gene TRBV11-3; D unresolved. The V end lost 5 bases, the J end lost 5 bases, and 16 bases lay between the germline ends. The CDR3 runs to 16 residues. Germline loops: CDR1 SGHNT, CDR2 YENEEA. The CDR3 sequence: CASSPRTALRANVLTF. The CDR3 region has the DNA TGTGCCAGCAGCCCCCGGACGGCCCTCCGGGCCAACGTCCTGACTTTC.

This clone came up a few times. CDR3 DNA: TGTGCCAGCAGCTGGTGGACAGGACCAAATACCGGGGAGCTGTTTTTT. This gives the protein CASSWWTGPNTGELFF. The rearrangement joins TRBV27 to TRBJ2-2, with 7 bases aligning to TRBD1. Germline CDR1 is MNHEY and CDR2 is SMNVEV (reference sequence). Germline trimming cut 6 bases from V and 5 bases from J; bases unmatched to any gene: 12. There are 16 residues in the CDR3.

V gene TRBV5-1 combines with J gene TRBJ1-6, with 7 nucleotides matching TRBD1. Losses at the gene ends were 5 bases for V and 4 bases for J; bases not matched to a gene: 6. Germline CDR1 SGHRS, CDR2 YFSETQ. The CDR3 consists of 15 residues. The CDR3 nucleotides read TGCGCCAGCAGAGGGGAGGACAGGTATAATTCACCCCTCCACTTT. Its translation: CASRGEDRYNSPLHF.

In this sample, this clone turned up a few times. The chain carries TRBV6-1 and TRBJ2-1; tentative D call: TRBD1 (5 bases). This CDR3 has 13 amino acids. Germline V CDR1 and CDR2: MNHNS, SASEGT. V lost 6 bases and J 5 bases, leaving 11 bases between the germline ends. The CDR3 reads CASRGPEDNEQFF. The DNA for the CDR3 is TGTGCCAGCAGGGGGCCAGAAGACAATGAGCAGTTCTTC.

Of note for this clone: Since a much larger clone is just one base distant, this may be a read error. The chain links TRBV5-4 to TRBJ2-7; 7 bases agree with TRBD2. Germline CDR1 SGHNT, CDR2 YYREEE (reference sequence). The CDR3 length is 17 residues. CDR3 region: CASSSAGGAGVSYDQYF. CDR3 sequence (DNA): TGTGCCAGCAGCTCCGCAGGAGGTGCGGGAGTCTCCTACGATCAGTACTTC. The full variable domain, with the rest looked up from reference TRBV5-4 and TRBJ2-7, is ETGVTQSPTHLIKTRGQQVTLRCSSQSGHNTVSWYQQALGQGPQFIFQYYREEENGRGNFPPRFSGLQFPNYSSELNVNALELDDSALYLCASSSAGGAGVSYDQYFGPGTRLTVT.

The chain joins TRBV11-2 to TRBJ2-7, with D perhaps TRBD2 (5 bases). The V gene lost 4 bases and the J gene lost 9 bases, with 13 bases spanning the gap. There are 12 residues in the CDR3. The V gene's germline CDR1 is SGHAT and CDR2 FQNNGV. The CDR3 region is CASSSEGFRQYF. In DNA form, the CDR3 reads TGTGCCAGCAGCTCCGAGGGCTTTAGGCAGTACTTC. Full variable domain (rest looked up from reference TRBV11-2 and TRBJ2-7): EAGVAQSPRYKIIEKRQSVAFWCNPISGHATLYWYQQILGQGPKLLIQFQNNGVVDDSQLPKDRFSAERLKGVDSTLKIQPAKLEDSAVYLCASSSEGFRQYFGPGTRLTVT.

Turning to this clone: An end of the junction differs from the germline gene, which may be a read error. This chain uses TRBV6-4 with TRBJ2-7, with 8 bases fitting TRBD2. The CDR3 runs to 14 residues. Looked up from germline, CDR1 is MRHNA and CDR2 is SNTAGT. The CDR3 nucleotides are TGTGCCAGCAGTGAAGGCGGGGGGTTCTACGATCAGTACTTC. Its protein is CASSEGGGFYDQYF.